Listed here is a single T cell receptor (beta chain). This specimen belongs to a study of graft-versus-host responses after intestinal transplantation. V was clipped by 5 bases and J by 3 bases, with 8 bases between them. The V gene's germline CDR1 is LNHDA and CDR2 SQIVND (reference sequence). The CDR3 spans 13 residues. Graft tissue was processed to release intraepithelial and lamina propria lymphocytes. Sequenced by immunoSEQ multiplex PCR; TCRdb stores in-frame clones only, minus some. The sample includes 900 to 1,400 clones, about 70% of them seen just once. The chain joins TRBV19 to TRBJ2-1; the D is unclear. The specimen comprised ileum tissue, sampled 250 days after intestinal transplantation. The TCR comes from a human patient who received an intestinal transplant, so some T cells may come from the graft donor. The DNA for the CDR3 is TGTGCCAGTAGTCCCAGCTTCTACAATGAGCAGTTCTTC. Translation gives CASSPSFYNEQFF.